What follows are 8 T cell receptor beta chains derived from one specimen sequenced in a study of T cells in Graves' hyperthyroidism and ophthalmopathy. Template material for amplifying TCR beta CDR3 regions consisted of RNA transcripts. During a first-round RT-PCR of the TCR CDR3, the HTBI primer set was used. From the multiplex PCR reads, TCRdb called clonotypes with MiXCR, one entry per CDR3 protein. The sample lists 490,000 or so distinct CDR3 sequences, approximately 48% occurring once. The sequencing sample was made of peripheral blood or thyroid tissue (not recorded which). The source of these receptors is an adult woman with Graves' disease, either hyperthyroidism or ophthalmopathy (not recorded which).

In this sample, this clonotype turned up many times. V is TRBV7-9 and J is TRBJ2-7; TRBD1 agrees at 8 bases. Germline assignment: CDR1 SEHNR and CDR2 FQNEAQ (reference sequence). V shed 4 bases and J 3 bases; nucleotides not matched to a gene: 8. The CDR3 is 15 amino acids. CDR3 loop: CASSSIRDRNYEQYF. CDR3 in DNA: TGTGCCAGCAGCTCCATAAGGGACAGGAACTACGAGCAGTACTTC.

This chain uses TRBV7-7 with TRBJ2-1; unclear D gene. Germline assignment: CDR1 SSHAT and CDR2 FNYEAQ (reference sequence). The CDR3 covers 10 residues. CDR3 in amino acids: CAWLGNEQFF. CDR3 sequence (DNA): TGTGCTTGGTTGGGCAATGAGCAGTTCTTC.

This sequence joins TRBV7-9 and TRBJ2-7; TRBD2 agrees at 10 bases. After removal of 6 bases from V and 4 bases from J, the junction contained 12 bases not matched to a gene. Per germline, CDR1 SEHNR and CDR2 FQNEAQ (reference sequence). This CDR3 comprises 16 residues. CDR3 region: CASSYSASGRLYEQYF. The CDR3 bases are TGTGCCAGCAGTTACTCAGCTAGCGGGAGATTGTACGAGCAGTACTTC.

V gene TRBV20-1 combines with J gene TRBJ1-3; 9 bases line up with TRBD1. V lost 5 bases and J lost 9; bases outside the gene matches: 11. The CDR3 is made up of 14 amino acids. Germline V gene data show CDR1 as DFQATT and CDR2 as SNEGSKA (reference sequence). The CDR3 region is CSAAGTGMVGTIYF. The CDR3 nucleotides are TGCAGTGCTGCCGGGACAGGGATGGTTGGCACCATATATTTT.

The table lists this clonotype with many counts. The chain is built from TRBV6-1 and TRBJ2-7, with D possibly matching TRBD1 (7 bases). Germline V CDR1 and CDR2: MNHNS, SASEGT. The CDR3 length is 16 residues. Trimming took 4 bases from V and 7 from J, leaving 23 bases between them. CDR3 nucleotide sequence: TGTGCCAGCAGTGTCCTGGAGGGGACAGCCGTTCAAGAGCAGTACTTC. Encoded protein: CASSVLEGTAVQEQYF.

The CDR3 region is CASSDQGDQPQHF. Written as DNA, the CDR3 is TGCGCCAGCAGTGACCAGGGGGATCAGCCCCAGCATTTT. This chain joins TRBV10-1 and TRBJ1-5; 7 bases match TRBD1. This CDR3 has 13 residues. Germline assignment: CDR1 WNHNN and CDR2 SYGVQD (reference sequence). Losses at the gene ends were 3 bases for V and 5 bases for J; bases not matched to a gene: 1.

The chain is built from TRBV10-3 and TRBJ2-5; D call uncertain. V was pared by 6 bases and J by 2 bases, with 4 bases between. Germline CDR1 reads ENHRY; CDR2 reads SYGVKD. This CDR3 has 11 residues. The DNA for the CDR3 is TGTGCCATCAGCGGGCAAGAGACCCAGTACTTC. It encodes CAISGQETQYF.

This rearrangement joins TRBV10-3 to TRBJ2-7, with 7 nucleotides matching TRBD2. The CDR3 contains 15 residues. Germline values: CDR1 ENHRY, CDR2 SYGVKD. The J segment lost 7 bases and the V segment lost 3 bases, leaving 12 bases of the junction unmatched. CDR3 in DNA: TGTGCCATCAGTGAACGACTAGCAGGTATAGCGGAGCAGTACTTC. It codes for CAISERLAGIAEQYF.